This TCR beta chain was sequenced during a study of blood T cells in healthy people across ages. Study results and caveats: Across the age range, TCR beta diversity per million T cells fell in a roughly linear way.

In germline, CDR1 is KGHSH, CDR2 LQKENI. The CDR3 has 14 amino acids. Trimming pared 0 bases from V and 0 bases from J, leaving 4 bases between. The authors ran a second PCR of about 7 to 12 cycles using a sample-barcoded 5' primer and a J-beta primer mix. Researchers report that a template-switch adaptor with 12 random nucleotides tagged each cDNA molecule. TCRdb re-called the 5' RACE reads through MiXCR, storing one row per CDR3 protein. The data hold 750,000 to 850,000 distinct CDR3 sequences, with around 25% observed a single time. Concerning this clonotype: Its antigen is not known.

These data are also associated with another study on T cells of mothers and their children.

This chain joins TRBV18 and TRBJ2-3; unclear D gene. Material: blood. This receptor was obtained from a boy aged 5-17 years in good health. CDR3 sequence: CASSPPTSTDTQYF. CDR3 nucleotide sequence: TGTGCCAGCTCACCACCTACGAGCACAGATACGCAGTATTTT. The whole variable domain, filled in from reference TRBV18 and TRBJ2-3, reads NAGVMQNPRHLVRRRGQEARLRCSPMKGHSHVYWYRQLPEEGLKFMVYLQKENIIDESGMPKERFSAEFPKEGPSILRIQQVVRGDSAAYFCASSPPTSTDTQYFGPGTRLTVL.